This TCR beta chain was captured by sequencing in a study of cytomegalovirus exposure and HLA in healthy donors. Study-level information: Membership in the Caucasian-associated ancestry cluster was found for about four fifths of roughly 400 genotyped donors.

Regarding the study as a whole: The authors assumed roughly uniform sequencing depth across donors for presence/absence analyses. Indistinguishable V segments such as TRBV6-2 and TRBV6-3 were excluded.

Regarding this clone: Its target is unknown.

The ends were cut back, 4 bases at V and 2 bases at J, with 11 bases in the middle. The germline V gene encodes CDR1 SNHLY and CDR2 FYNNEI. CDR3 size: 14 residues. The primer mix had 60 Vbeta and 13 Jbeta primers. The method was immunoSEQ multiplex PCR; TCRdb's version includes in-frame clones alone and lacks a portion of them. The sample includes approximately 80,000 clones, around three fifths of them seen just once. This sequence was found in a woman in her 40s in good health and CMV-seropositive. The sequencing sample was made of PBMCs. J is TRBJ1-2 and V is TRBV2, with D maybe TRBD1 (5 bases). The CDR3 loop reads CASSAEDTNYGYTF. The CDR3 nucleotides are TGTGCCAGCAGTGCAGAGGACACGAACTATGGCTACACCTTC.